This TCR beta chain is from a study of monozygotic twins with inflammatory bowel disease. Looked up from germline, CDR1 is KGHSH and CDR2 is LQKENI. The CDR3 sequence is 16 residues long. TCRdb re-called the 5' RACE reads; one entry per CDR3 protein, DNA not given. Its table lists 420,000 or so distinct CDR3 sequences. This receptor was taken from a human donor with ulcerative colitis or Crohn's disease, or a healthy co-twin of an affected twin (not recorded which). The chain carries TRBV18 and TRBJ2-2; TCRdb's D gene call, TRBD2, goes unchecked for lack of DNA. Sequencing was performed on blood. CDR3 sequence reads: CASSPGAGADTGELFF.